The clone carrying this TCR beta chain appeared a few times. Its target is unknown. This entry is derived from a study of cytotoxic CD8 clonotypes in ibrutinib-treated CLL. Study-wide results and limits: Public clonotypes showed up rarely, and on treatment they shrank or held steady. Baseline levels were approached again at progression, after clonality had risen at ibrutinib response.

Target depth was 1 in 200,000 to 1 in 1 million T cells, about 10x per clonotype. Generated by immunoSEQ multiplex PCR, the TCRdb table keeps only in-frame clones and is missing some. The profile covers 80,000 to 95,000 clones, with about 85% appearing a single time and around 5% taken by the ten largest. With cryopreserved PBMCs as the source, 2 to 2.5 micrograms of genomic DNA went to TCR beta libraries. The length of the CDR3 is 16 residues. Germline trimming cut 0 bases from V and 6 bases from J; bases unmatched to any gene: 5. CDR1 and CDR2 (germline): LGHNA, YSLEER. The sample here was PBMCs, taken after 12 months of ibrutinib treatment. This sequence joins TRBV4-3 and TRBJ2-1, with 10 positions matching TRBD1. The receptor was isolated from a human donor with chronic lymphocytic leukemia. In DNA, the CDR3 is TGCGCCAGCAGCCAAGAGCCCGGGACAGGGGCCAATGAGCAGTTCTTC. As protein: CASSQEPGTGANEQFF.